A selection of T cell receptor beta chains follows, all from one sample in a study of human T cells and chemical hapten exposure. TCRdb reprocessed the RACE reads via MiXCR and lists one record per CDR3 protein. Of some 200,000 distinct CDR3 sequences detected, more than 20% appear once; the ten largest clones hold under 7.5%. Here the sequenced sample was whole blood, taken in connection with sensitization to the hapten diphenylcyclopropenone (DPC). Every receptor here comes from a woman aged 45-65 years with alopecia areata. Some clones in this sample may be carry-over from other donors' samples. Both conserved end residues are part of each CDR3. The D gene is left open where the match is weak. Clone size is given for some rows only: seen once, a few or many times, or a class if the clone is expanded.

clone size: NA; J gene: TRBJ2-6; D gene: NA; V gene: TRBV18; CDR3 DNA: TGTGCCAGCTCACCAGGGGCCTCTGGGGCCAACGTCCTGACTTTC; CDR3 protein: CASSPGASGANVLTF
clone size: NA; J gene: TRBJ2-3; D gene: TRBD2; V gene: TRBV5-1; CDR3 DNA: TGCGCCAGCAGCTCCGGGCGGCGGGAGGGTACAGATACGCAGTATTTT; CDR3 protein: CASSSGRREGTDTQYF
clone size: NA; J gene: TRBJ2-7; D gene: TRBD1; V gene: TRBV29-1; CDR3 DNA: TGCAGCGTTGTGGACCAGGGGGCCTACGAGCAGTACTTC; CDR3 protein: CSVVDQGAYEQYF
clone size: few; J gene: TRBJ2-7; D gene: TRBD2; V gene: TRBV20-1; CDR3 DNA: TGCAGTGCAGGGCCACTAGCGGATTCCTACGAGCAGTACTTC; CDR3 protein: CSAGPLADSYEQYF
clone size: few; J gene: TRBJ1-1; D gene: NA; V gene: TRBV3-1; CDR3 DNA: TGTGCCAGCAGCCTAGGGAGCACAGTGAACACTGAAGCTTTCTTT; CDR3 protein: CASSLGSTVNTEAFF
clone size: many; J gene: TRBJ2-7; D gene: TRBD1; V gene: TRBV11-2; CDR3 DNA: TGTGCCAGCAGCCTCCAGGGGGCAGGCGCCTACGAGCAGTACTTC; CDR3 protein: CASSLQGAGAYEQYF
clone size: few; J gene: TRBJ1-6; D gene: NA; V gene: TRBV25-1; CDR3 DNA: TGTGCCAGCAGTGAATATATACAGTCCGCTAACCTCCACTTT; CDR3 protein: CASSEYIQSANLHF
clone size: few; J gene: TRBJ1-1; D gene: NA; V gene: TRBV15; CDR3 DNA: TGTGCCACCAGCAGAGGAGGGCCGGACACTGAAGCTTTCTTT; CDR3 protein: CATSRGGPDTEAFF
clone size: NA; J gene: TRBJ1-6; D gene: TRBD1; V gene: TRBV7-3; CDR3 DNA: TGTGCCAGCAGCTTAACGGGACAGGGAAATTCACCCCTCCACTTT; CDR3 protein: CASSLTGQGNSPLHF
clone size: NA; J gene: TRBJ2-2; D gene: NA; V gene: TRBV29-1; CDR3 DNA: TGCAGCGTCAGGGGCGACACCGGGGAGCTGTTTTTT; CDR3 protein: CSVRGDTGELFF
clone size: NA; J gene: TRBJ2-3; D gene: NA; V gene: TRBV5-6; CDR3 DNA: TGTGCCAGCAGCTTGGAGCCCACAGATACGCAGTATTTT; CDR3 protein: CASSLEPTDTQYF
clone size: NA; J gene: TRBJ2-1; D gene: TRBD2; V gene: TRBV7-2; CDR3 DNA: TGTGCCAGCAGCTGGCTCATAGCGGGGGAGTACTCCTACAATGAGCAGTTCTTC; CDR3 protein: CASSWLIAGEYSYNEQFF
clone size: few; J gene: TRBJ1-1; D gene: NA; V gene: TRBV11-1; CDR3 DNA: TGTGCCAGCAGCTGGCAGATTAACACTGAAGCTTTCTTT; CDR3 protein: CASSWQINTEAFF
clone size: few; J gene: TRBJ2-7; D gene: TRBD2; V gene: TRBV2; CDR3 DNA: TGTGCCAGCAGTGAATTGGTAGCGGGAGGGGGTGAGCAGTACTTC; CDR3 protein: CASSELVAGGGEQYF
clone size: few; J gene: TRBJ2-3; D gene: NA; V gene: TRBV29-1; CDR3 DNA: TGCAGCGTTCGGAGATCCACAGATACGCAGTATTTT; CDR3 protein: CSVRRSTDTQYF
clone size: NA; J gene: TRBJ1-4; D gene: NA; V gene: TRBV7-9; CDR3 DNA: TGTGCCAGCAGCTTGCCCCGGGACATACGGGAAAAACTGTTTTTT; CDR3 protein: CASSLPRDIREKLFF
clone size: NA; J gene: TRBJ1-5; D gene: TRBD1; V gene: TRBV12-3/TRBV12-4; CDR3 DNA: TGTGCCAGCAGAGACTCAGGGGGGCAGCCCCAGCATTTT; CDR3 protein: CASRDSGGQPQHF